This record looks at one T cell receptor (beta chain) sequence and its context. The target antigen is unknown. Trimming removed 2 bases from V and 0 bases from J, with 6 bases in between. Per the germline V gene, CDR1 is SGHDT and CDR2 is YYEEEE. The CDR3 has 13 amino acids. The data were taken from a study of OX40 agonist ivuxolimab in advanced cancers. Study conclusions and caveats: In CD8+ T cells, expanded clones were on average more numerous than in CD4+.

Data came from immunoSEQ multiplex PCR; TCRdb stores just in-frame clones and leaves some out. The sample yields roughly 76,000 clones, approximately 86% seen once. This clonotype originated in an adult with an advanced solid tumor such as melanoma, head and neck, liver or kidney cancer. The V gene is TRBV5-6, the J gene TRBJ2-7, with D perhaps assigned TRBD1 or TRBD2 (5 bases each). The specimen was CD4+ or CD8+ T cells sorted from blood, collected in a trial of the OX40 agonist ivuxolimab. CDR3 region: CASSFGASYEQYF. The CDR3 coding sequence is TGTGCCAGCAGCTTCGGGGCCTCCTACGAGCAGTACTTC.